This T cell receptor beta chain originates from a study of Graves' ophthalmopathy and Graves' hyperthyroidism. Study-wide findings and caveats: For predicting ophthalmopathy progression, the model had around 64% sensitivity and roughly 72% specificity.

Exclusion criteria comprised other autoimmune diseases, uncontrolled infections, pregnancy or lactation in patients. As the template, RNA transcripts were used to amplify TCR beta CDR3 regions. In the first round, RT-PCR was carried out with HTBI primers, and a multiplex PCR formed the second round. TCRdb reprocessed the multiplex PCR reads via MiXCR and lists one record per CDR3 protein. Of approximately 150,000 distinct CDR3 sequences listed, 35% to 50% were seen once; the top ten hold about 8.2%. The CDR3 contains 15 residues. Germline loops: CDR1 SGHAT, CDR2 FQNNGV. Points on this clonotype: Its antigen is as yet unknown. A read error may account for a junction end that differs from germline.

Sequencing was done on a sample of peripheral blood. V is TRBV11-2 and J is TRBJ2-7, with D uncertain. The TCR was taken from a man in his thirties or forties with Graves' ophthalmopathy. CDR3 loop: CASSFASLVGSVLHF. In DNA form, the CDR3 reads TGTGCCAGCAGCTTTGCATCTTTGGTCGGTTCGGTCCTGCACTTC.